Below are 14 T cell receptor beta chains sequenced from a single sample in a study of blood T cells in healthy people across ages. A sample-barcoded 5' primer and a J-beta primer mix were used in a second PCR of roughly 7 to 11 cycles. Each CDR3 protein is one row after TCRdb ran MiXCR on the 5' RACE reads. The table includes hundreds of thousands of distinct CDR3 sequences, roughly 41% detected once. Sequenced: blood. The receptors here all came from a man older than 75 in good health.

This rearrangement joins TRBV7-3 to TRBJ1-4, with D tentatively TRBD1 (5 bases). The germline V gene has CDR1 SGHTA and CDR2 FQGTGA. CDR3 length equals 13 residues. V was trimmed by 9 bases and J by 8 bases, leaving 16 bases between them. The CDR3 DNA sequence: TGTGCCAGATGGGGGAGCAGACAGGAAAAACTGTTTTTT. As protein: CARWGSRQEKLFF. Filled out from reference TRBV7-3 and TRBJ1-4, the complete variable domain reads GAGVSQTPSNKVTEKGKYVELRCDPISGHTALYWYRQSLGQGPEFLIYFQGTGAADDSGLPNDRFFAVRPEGSVSTLKIQRTERGDSAVYLCARWGSRQEKLFFGSGTQLSVL.

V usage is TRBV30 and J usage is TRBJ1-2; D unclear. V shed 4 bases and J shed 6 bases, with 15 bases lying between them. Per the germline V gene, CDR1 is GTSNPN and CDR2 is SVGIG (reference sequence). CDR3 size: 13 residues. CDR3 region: CAWNFREAHGYTF. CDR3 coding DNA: TGTGCCTGGAATTTCCGGGAAGCGCATGGCTACACCTTC.

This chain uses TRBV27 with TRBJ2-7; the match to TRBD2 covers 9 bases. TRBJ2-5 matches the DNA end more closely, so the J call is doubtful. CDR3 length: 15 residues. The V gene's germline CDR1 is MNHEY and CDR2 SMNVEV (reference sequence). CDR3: CASSLTTSGQETQYF. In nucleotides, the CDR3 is TGTGCCAGCAGTCTGACGACTAGCGGCCAGGAGACCCAGTACTTC.

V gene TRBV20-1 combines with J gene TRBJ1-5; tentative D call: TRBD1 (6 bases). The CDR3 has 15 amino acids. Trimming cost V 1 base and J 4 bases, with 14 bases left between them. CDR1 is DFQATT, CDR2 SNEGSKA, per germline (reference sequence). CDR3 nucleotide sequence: TGCAGTGCTAGAGTACCGGCAGGGGATAATCAGCCCCAGCATTTT. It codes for CSARVPAGDNQPQHF.

Here the CDR3 DNA reads TGTGCCAGCAGCCCTAGTGCCCCGACTTGGGGGAATGAGCAGTTCTTC. Its protein is CASSPSAPTWGNEQFF. The chain joins TRBV7-6 to TRBJ2-1, with D possibly called TRBD1 or TRBD2 (5 bases each). Trimming took off 5 bases at V and 7 bases at J, with 21 bases between the two ends. Germline loops: CDR1 SGHVS, CDR2 FNYEAQ. This CDR3 is built from 16 residues.

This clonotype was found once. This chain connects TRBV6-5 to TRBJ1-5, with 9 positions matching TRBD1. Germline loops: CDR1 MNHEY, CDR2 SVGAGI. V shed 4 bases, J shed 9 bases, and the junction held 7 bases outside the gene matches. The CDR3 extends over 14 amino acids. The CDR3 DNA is TGTGCCAGCAGTTGGGACAGGGATAAAACGCCCCAGCATTTT. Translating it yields CASSWDRDKTPQHF.

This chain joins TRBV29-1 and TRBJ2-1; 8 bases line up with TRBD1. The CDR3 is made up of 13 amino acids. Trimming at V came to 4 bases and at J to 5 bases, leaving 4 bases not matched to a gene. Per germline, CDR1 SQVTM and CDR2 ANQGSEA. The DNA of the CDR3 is TGCAGCGTTGTGGACAGGGTAGACAATGAGCAGTTCTTC. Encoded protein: CSVVDRVDNEQFF.

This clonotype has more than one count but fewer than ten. The DNA of the CDR3 is TGTGCCAGCAGCTACGCTAGCGGGAGAGTCTACAATGAGCAGTTCTTC. It codes for CASSYASGRVYNEQFF. V gene TRBV7-9 combines with J gene TRBJ2-1; TRBD2 matches at 10 bases. V gave up 4 bases and J gave up 3 bases; unmatched junction bases: 6. The CDR3 is made up of 16 amino acids. Per the germline V gene, CDR1 is SEHNR and CDR2 is FQNEAQ (reference sequence).

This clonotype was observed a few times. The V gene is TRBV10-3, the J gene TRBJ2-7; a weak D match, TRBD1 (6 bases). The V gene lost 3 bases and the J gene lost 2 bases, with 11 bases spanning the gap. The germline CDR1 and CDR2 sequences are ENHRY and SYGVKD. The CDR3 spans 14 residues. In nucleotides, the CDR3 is TGTGCCATCAGTGACTCTACAGGGACCTACGAGCAGTACTTC. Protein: CAISDSTGTYEQYF.

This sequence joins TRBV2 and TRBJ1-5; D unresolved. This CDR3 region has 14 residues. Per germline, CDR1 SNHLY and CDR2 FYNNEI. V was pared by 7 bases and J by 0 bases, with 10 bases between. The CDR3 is CASTPSYSNQPQHF. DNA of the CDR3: TGTGCCAGCACCCCAAGTTATAGCAATCAGCCCCAGCATTTT.

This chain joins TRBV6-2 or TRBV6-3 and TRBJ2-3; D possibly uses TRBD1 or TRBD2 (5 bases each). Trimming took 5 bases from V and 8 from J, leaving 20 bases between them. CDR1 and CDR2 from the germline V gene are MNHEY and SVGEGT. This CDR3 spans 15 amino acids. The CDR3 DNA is TGTGCCAGCAGTAACCCCGGGACCGGCCCGGCTACGCAGTATTTT. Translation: CASSNPGTGPATQYF.

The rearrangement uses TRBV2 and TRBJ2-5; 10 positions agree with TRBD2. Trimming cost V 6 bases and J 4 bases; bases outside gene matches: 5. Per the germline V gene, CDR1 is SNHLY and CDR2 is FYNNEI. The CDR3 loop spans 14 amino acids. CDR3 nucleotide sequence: TGTGCCAGCAGCTCAAGGACTAGCGGAGAGACCCAGTACTTC. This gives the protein CASSSRTSGETQYF.

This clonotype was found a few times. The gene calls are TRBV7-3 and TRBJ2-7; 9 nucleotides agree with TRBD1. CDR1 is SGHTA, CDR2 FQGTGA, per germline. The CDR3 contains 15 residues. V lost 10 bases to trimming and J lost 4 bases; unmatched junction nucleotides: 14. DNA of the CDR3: TGTGCCACCATCCCCGGGACAGGGTTCGGGTACGAGCAGTACTTC. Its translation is CATIPGTGFGYEQYF.

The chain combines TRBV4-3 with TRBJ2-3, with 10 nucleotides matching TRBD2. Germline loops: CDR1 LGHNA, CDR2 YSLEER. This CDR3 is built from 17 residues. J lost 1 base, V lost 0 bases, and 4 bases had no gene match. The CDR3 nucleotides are TGCGCCAGCAGCCAAGAGACTAGCGGGTATGGCACAGATACGCAGTATTTT. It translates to CASSQETSGYGTDTQYF.